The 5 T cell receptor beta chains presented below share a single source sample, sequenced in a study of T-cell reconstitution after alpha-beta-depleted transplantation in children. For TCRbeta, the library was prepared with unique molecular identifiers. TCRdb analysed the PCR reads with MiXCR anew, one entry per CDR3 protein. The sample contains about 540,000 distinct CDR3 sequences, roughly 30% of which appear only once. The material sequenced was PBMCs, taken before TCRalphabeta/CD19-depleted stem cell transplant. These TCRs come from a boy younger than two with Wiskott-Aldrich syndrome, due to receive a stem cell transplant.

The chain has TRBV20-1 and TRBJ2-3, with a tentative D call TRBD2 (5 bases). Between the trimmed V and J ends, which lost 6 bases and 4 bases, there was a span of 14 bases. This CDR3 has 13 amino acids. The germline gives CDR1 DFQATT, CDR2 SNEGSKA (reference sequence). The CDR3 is CSAPPSGADTQYF. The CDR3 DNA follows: TGCAGTGCCCCGCCGTCCGGGGCAGATACGCAGTATTTT.

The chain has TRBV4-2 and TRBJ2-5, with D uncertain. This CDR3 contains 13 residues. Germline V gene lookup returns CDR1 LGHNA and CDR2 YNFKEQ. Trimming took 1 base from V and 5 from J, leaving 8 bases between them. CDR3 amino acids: CASSQGRLETQYF. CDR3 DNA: TGTGCCAGCAGCCAAGGGCGTCTGGAGACCCAGTACTTC.

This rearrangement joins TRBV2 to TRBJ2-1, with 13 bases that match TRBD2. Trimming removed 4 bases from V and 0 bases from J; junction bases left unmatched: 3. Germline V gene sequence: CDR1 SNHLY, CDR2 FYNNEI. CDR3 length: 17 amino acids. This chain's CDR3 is CASSVLAGGTSYNEQFF. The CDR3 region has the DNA TGTGCCAGCAGTGTACTAGCGGGAGGGACCTCCTACAATGAGCAGTTCTTC.

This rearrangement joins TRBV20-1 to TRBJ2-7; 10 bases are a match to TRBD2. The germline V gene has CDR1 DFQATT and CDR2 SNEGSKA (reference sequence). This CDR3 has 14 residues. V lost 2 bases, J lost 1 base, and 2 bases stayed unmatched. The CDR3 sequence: CSARSGRGSYEQYF. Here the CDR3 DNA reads TGCAGTGCTAGAAGCGGGAGGGGGTCCTACGAGCAGTACTTC.

DNA for the CDR3: TGCGCCAGCAGCTTACCCGGGACAGGGGGAGAGACCCAGTACTTC. The encoded protein is CASSLPGTGGETQYF. The gene calls are TRBV5-1 and TRBJ2-5, with TRBD1 matching over 11 bases. Germline loops: CDR1 SGHRS, CDR2 YFSETQ. This CDR3 is 15 amino acids long. The junction had 4 bases not matched to a gene; V was cut back by 2 bases and J by 4 bases.